The clone carrying this T cell receptor beta chain was detected many times. CDR3 length: 16 residues. V lost 2 bases and J lost 0, with 12 bases in between. This sample was included in a study of patients and donors after allogeneic stem cell transplantation. MiXCR, applied by TCRdb to the RT-PCR reads, yields one record per CDR3 protein. The table has 200,000 to 250,000 distinct CDR3 sequences, roughly 13% seen once; the top ten hold around 10%. Sequenced material: blood, either unsorted or a sorted T cell fraction (not recorded which). This TCR was sampled from a human donor who was either an allogeneic HSCT recipient or a stem cell or donor lymphocyte infusion donor (not recorded which). It is not recorded whose cells these are; they may come from a transplant donor. The chain carries TRBV12-3 or TRBV12-4 and TRBJ2-3, with a tentative D call TRBD1 (5 bases). The CDR3 bases are TGTGCCAGCAGTTTATTAGGGGTGACTAGCACAGATACGCAGTATTTT. The encoded protein is CASSLLGVTSTDTQYF.